What follows is one T cell receptor beta chain and its context. This sample stems from a study of cytomegalovirus exposure and HLA in healthy donors. The primer mix had 60 Vbeta and 13 Jbeta primers. The assay was immunoSEQ multiplex PCR, and TCRdb's table has in-frame clones only and misses some. Here the sample spans 150,000 to 250,000 clones, approximately 78% being singletons. Germline assignment: CDR1 MDHEN and CDR2 SYDVKM. V was cut by 5 bases and J by 7 bases, with 21 bases left in between. The length of the CDR3 is 17 residues. This sequence originates from a woman in her fifties or sixties in good health and CMV-seropositive. The sequenced sample was PBMCs. The V gene is TRBV28, the J gene TRBJ1-6, with D possibly TRBD1 on 6 matching bases. The DNA of the CDR3 is TGTGCCAGCAGTCCCCCCCGTGAAGGAAGGGGGAATTCACCCCTCCACTTT. It encodes CASSPPREGRGNSPLHF.